This T cell receptor beta chain stems from a study of shared clonotypes between healthy human individuals. As handled by the study authors: There were no quality scores in the junction-only immunoSEQ sequences, so filtering differed. Generated by immunoSEQ multiplex PCR, the TCRdb table keeps only in-frame clones and is missing some. V and J calls and clone size follow that table, whereas D and trimming were derived from the DNA. The top ten hold approximately 0.11% of the sample, which has approximately 600,000 clones, 95% seen once. Positive CCR7 selection of CD45RO-negative cells yielded the naive CD8 cells, and terminally differentiated effector memory CD45RA+ cells were excluded. In the case of this clone: Its antigen is unknown.

The CDR3 totals 16 residues. The germline V gene has CDR1 MNHEY and CDR2 SMNVEV (reference sequence). V lost 3 bases and J lost 4; bases outside the gene matches: 6. Overall study results and limits: On the whole, naive subsets had larger estimated richness than memory subsets had. In the sorted subsets, rarefaction showed sequencing was incomplete despite large depth.

Sequencing input: naive CD8+ T cells sorted from blood. The TCR sequence derives from a woman between 25 and 40 years old in good health. This chain uses TRBV27 with TRBJ2-2, with 9 bases fitting TRBD1. The CDR3: CASSFGTGGSTGELFF. The CDR3 region has the DNA TGTGCCAGCAGTTTTGGTACAGGGGGCAGCACCGGGGAGCTGTTTTTT.